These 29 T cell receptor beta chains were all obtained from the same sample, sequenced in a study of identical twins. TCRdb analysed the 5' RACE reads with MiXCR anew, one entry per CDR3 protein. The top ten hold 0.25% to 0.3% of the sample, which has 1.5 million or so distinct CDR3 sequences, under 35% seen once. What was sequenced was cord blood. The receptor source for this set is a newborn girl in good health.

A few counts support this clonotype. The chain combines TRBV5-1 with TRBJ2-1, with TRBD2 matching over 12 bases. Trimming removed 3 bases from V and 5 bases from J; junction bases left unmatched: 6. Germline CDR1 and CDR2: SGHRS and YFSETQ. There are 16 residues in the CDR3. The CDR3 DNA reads TGCGCCAGCAGCTCCGGACTAGCGGGGCCTGACAATGAGCAGTTCTTC. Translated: CASSSGLAGPDNEQFF.

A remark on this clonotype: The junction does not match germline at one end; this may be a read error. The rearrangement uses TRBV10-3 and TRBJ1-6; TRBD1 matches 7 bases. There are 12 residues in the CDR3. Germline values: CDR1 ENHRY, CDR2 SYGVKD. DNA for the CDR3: TGTGCCATTGGGACAGTGGGTCAACCCCCCCACTTT. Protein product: CAIGTVGQPPHF.

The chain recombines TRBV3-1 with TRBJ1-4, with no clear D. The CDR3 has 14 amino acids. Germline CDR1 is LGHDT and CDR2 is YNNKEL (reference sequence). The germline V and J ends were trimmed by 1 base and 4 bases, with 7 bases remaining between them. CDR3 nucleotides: TGTGCCAGCAGCCAAGGACGGTTTAATGAAAAACTGTTTTTT. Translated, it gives CASSQGRFNEKLFF.

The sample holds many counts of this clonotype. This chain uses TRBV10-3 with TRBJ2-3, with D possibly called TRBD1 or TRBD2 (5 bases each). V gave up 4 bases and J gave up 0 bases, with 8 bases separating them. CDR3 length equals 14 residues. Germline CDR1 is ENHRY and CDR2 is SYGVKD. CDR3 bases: TGTGCCATCAGTGCCGGGGCGAGCACAGATACGCAGTATTTT. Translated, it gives CAISAGASTDTQYF.

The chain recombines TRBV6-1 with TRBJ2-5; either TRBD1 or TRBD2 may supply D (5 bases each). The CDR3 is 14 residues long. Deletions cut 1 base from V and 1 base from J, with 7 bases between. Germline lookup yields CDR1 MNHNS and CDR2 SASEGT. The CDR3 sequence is CASSEGGIQETQYF. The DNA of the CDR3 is TGTGCCAGCAGTGAAGGGGGGATCCAAGAGACCCAGTACTTC.

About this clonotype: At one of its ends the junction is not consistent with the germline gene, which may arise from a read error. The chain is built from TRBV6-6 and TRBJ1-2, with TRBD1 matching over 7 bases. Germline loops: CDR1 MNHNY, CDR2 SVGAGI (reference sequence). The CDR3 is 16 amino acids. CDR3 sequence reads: CASISPRQGRGLGCTF. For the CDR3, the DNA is TGTGCCAGCATCTCCCCCCGACAGGGAAGGGGGCTTGGCTGCACCTTC.

The CDR3 coding sequence is TGTGCCAGCAGCGCCGGTAGTTCACCCCTCCACTTT. Translated: CASSAGSSPLHF. The V gene is TRBV6-6, the J gene TRBJ1-6; no reliable D call. Germline V CDR1 and CDR2: MNHNY, SVGAGI (reference sequence). Trimming left V 6 bases short and J 9 bases short, with 9 bases between. The CDR3 has 12 amino acids.

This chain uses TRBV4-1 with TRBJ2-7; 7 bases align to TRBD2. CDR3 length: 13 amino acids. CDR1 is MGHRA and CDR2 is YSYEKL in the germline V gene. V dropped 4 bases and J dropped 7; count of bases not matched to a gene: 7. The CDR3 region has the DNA TGCGCCAGCAGCCGGACTAGAATGAATGAGCAGTACTTC. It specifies CASSRTRMNEQYF.

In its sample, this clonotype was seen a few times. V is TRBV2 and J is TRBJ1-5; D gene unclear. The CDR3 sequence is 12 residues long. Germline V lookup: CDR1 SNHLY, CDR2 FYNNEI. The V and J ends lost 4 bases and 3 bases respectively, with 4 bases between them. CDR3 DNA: TGTGCCAGCAGTGTAAACAATCAGCCCCAGCATTTT. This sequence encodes CASSVNNQPQHF.

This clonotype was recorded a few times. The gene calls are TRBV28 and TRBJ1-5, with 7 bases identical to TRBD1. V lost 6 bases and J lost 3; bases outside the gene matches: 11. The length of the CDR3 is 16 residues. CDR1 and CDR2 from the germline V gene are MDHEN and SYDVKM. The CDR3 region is CASRRNGQASNQPQHF. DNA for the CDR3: TGTGCCAGCAGGCGAAACGGACAGGCGTCCAATCAGCCCCAGCATTTT.

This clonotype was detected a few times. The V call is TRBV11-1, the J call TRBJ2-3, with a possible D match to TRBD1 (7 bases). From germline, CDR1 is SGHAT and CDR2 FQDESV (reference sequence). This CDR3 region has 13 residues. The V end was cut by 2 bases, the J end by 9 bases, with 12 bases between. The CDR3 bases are TGTGCCAGCAGCTTACCGACAGGGAGGACGCAGTATTTT. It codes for CASSLPTGRTQYF.

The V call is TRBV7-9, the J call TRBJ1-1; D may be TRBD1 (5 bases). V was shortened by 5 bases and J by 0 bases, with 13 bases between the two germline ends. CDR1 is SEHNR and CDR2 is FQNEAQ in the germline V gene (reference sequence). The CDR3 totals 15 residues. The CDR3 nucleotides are TGTGCCAGCAGCCGCCAGGGACGGATGAACACTGAAGCTTTCTTT. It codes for CASSRQGRMNTEAFF.

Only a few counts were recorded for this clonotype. The CDR3 sequence: CASSFAGGYTGELFF. The CDR3 DNA reads TGTGCCAGCAGTTTTGCGGGAGGGTACACCGGGGAGCTGTTTTTT. The rearrangement uses TRBV28 and TRBJ2-2, with 9 bases matching TRBD2. Trimming removed 3 bases from V and 3 bases from J; junction bases left unmatched: 2. In germline, CDR1 is MDHEN, CDR2 SYDVKM. This CDR3 comprises 15 residues.

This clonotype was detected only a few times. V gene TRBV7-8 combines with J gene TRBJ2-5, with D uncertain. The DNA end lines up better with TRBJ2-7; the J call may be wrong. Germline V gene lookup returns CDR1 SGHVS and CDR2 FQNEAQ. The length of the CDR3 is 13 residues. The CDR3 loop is CASSFSSDDEQYF. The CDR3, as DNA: TGTGCCAGCAGCTTCTCGTCGGATGACGAGCAGTACTTC.

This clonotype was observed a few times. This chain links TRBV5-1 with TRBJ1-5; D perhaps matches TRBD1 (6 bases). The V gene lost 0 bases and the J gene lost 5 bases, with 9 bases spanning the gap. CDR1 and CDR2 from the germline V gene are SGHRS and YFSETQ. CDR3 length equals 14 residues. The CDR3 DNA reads TGCGCCAGCAGCTTGGGGTACAGGGATCAGCCCCAGCATTTT. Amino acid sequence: CASSLGYRDQPQHF.

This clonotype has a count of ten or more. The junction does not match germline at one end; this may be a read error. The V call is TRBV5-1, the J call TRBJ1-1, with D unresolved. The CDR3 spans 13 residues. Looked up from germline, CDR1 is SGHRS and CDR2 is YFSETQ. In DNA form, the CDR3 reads TGTGCCAGCAGCCCAGGATTGAACACTGAAGCTTTCTTT. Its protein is CASSPGLNTEAFF. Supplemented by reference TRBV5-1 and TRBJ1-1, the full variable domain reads KAGVTQTPRYLIKTRGQQVTLSCSPISGHRSVSWYQQTPGQGLQFLFEYFSETQRNKGNFPGRFSGRQFSNSRSEMNVSTLELGDSALYLCASSPGLNTEAFFGQGTRLTVV.

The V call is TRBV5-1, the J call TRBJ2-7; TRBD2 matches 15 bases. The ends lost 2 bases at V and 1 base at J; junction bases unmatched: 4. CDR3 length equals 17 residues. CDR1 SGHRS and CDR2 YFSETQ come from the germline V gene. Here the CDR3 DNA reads TGCGCCAGCAGCTTCGGACTAGCGGGGGGGCGATCCTACGAGCAGTACTTC. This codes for CASSFGLAGGRSYEQYF.

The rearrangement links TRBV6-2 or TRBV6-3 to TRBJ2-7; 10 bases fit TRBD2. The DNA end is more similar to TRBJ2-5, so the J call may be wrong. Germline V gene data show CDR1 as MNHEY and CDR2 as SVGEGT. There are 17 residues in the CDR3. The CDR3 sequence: CASSYSVIAGGRETQYF. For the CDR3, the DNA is TGTGCCAGCAGTTACTCGGTTATAGCGGGGGGCCGGGAGACCCAGTACTTC.

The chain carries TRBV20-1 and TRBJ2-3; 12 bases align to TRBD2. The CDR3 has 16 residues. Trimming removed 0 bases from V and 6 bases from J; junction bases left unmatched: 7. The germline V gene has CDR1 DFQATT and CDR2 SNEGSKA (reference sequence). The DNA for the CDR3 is TGCAGTGCTAGAGATCCCCTAGCGGGAGGGTGGGATACGCAGTATTTT. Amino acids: CSARDPLAGGWDTQYF.

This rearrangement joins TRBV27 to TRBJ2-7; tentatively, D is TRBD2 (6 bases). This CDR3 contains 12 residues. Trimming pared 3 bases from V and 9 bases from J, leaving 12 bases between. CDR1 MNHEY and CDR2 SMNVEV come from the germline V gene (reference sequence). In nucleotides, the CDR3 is TGTGCCAGCAGTTTCAGACTAGGGAGGCAGTACTTC. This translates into CASSFRLGRQYF.

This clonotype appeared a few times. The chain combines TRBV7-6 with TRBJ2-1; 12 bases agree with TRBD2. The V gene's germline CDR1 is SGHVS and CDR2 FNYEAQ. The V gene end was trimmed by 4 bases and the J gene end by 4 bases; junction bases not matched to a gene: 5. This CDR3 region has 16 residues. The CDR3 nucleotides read TGTGCCAGCAGCTCAATACTAGCGGGGGGATACAATGAGCAGTTCTTC. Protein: CASSSILAGGYNEQFF.

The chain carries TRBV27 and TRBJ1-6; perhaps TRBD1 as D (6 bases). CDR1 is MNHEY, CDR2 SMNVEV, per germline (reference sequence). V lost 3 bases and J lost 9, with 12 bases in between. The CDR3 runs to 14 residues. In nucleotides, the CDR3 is TGTGCCAGCAGTTTCACAGGGTGGGGTTCACCCCTCCACTTT. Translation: CASSFTGWGSPLHF.

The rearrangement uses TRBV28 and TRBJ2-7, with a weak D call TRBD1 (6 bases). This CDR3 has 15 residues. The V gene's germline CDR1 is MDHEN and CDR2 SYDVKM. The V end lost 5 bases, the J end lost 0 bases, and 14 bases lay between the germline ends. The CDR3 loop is CASSPPTGSSYEQYF. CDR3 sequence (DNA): TGTGCCAGCAGTCCCCCGACAGGTAGCTCCTACGAGCAGTACTTC.

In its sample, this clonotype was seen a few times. As DNA, the CDR3 is TGTGCCAGCAGCTTTGCGTATAGCAATCAGCCCCAGCATTTT. It encodes CASSFAYSNQPQHF. The V and J genes are TRBV5-5 and TRBJ1-5; D gene unclear. The ends were cut back, 2 bases at V and 0 bases at J, with 6 bases in the middle. This CDR3 is built from 14 residues. CDR1 is SGHKS, CDR2 YYEKEE, per germline (reference sequence).

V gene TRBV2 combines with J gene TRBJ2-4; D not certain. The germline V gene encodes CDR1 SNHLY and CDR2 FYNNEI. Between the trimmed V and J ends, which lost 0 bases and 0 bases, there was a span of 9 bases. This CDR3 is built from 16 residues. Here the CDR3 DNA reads TGTGCCAGCAGTGAAGCCCGACATCTAGCCAAAAACATTCAGTACTTC. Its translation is CASSEARHLAKNIQYF.

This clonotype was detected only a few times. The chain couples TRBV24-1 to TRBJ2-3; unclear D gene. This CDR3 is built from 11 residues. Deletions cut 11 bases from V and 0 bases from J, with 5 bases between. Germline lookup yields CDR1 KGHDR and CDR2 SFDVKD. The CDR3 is CAIGSTDTQYF. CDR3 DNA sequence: TGTGCCATTGGGAGCACAGATACGCAGTATTTT.

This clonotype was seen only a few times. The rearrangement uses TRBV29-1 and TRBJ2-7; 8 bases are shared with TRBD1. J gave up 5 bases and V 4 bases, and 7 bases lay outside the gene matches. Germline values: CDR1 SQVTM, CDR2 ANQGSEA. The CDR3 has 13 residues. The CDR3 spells CSVVGDRGNEQYF. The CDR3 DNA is TGCAGCGTTGTTGGTGACAGGGGCAACGAGCAGTACTTC.

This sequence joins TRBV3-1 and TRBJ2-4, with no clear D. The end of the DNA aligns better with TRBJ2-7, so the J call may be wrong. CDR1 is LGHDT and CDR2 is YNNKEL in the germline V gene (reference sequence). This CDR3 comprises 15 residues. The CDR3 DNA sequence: TGTGCCAGCAGCCAAGGGATAGGGCCCTCCTACGAGCAGTACTTC. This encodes CASSQGIGPSYEQYF.

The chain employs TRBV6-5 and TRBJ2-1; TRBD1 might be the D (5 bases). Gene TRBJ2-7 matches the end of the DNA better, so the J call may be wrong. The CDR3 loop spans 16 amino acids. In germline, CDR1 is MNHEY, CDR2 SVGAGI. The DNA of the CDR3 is TGTGCCAGCAGATCCGACAGCTTGAGCTCCTACAATGAGCAGTACTTC. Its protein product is CASRSDSLSSYNEQYF.